The 21 T cell receptor beta chains reported below all come from one sample, sequenced in a study of OX40 agonist ivuxolimab in advanced cancers. Measured with immunoSEQ multiplex PCR; TCRdb has only the in-frame clones, and not every one. The sample yields tens of thousands of clones, over 75% seen once. This material consisted of CD4+ or CD8+ T cells sorted from blood, taken in a trial of the OX40 agonist ivuxolimab. The receptors stem from an adult with an advanced solid tumor such as melanoma, head and neck, liver or kidney cancer.

This chain links TRBV28 with TRBJ1-1; the D is unclear. Trimming pared 8 bases from V and 1 base from J, leaving 8 bases between. This CDR3 has 12 residues. The germline V gene encodes CDR1 MDHEN and CDR2 SYDVKM. This CDR3 reads CASREANTEAFF. The CDR3 DNA follows: TGTGCCAGCCGTGAGGCGAACACTGAAGCTTTCTTT.

This chain's CDR3 is CASIVQSGYNEQFF. CDR3 nucleotides: TGTGCCAGCATTGTCCAAAGTGGGTACAATGAGCAGTTCTTC. The genes are TRBV2 and TRBJ2-1, with D hard to call. The V and J ends lost 7 bases and 4 bases respectively, with 14 bases between them. CDR3 size: 14 residues. CDR1 SNHLY and CDR2 FYNNEI come from the germline V gene.

V gene TRBV5-8 combines with J gene TRBJ2-5; 13 bases match TRBD2. Germline CDR1 is SGHTS and CDR2 is YDEGEE. This CDR3 spans 15 amino acids. The V and J ends lost 4 bases and 4 bases, in that order; junction bases with no gene match: 4. This chain's CDR3 is CASSTRLAGGETQYF. CDR3 bases: TGTGCCAGCAGCACACGACTAGCGGGGGGAGAGACCCAGTACTTC.

The chain couples TRBV19 to TRBJ1-1; D gene unclear. Germline assignment: CDR1 LNHDA and CDR2 SQIVND (reference sequence). With 0 bases removed from V and 3 bases from J, the gap between germline ends came to 11 bases. This CDR3 contains 15 residues. The CDR3 loop is CASSIEGVMDTEAFF. DNA of the CDR3: TGTGCCAGTAGTATAGAAGGCGTTATGGACACTGAAGCTTTCTTT.

This clone has a single count. This sequence joins TRBV4-1 and TRBJ2-7; 7 bases agree with TRBD1. Germline-derived CDR1 and CDR2 are MGHRA and YSYEKL. The CDR3 loop spans 16 amino acids. V shed 1 base and J 0 bases; nucleotides not matched to a gene: 6. In nucleotides, the CDR3 is TGCGCCAGCAGCCAAGGGACAGGCGCCCTCTCCTACGAGCAGTACTTC. Translated, it gives CASSQGTGALSYEQYF.

This chain uses TRBV9 with TRBJ2-3; D gene uncertain. The germline gives CDR1 SGDLS, CDR2 YYNGEE. The CDR3 has 12 amino acids. V was clipped by 4 bases and J by 3 bases, with 6 bases between them. CDR3 region: CASSRDTDTQYF. CDR3 DNA: TGTGCCAGCAGCAGGGATACAGATACGCAGTATTTT. The whole variable domain, remainder taken from reference TRBV9 and TRBJ2-3, is DSGVTQTPKHLITATGQRVTLRCSPRSGDLSVYWYQQSLDQGLQFLIQYYNGEERAKGNILERFSAQQFPDLHSELNLSSLELGDSALYFCASSRDTDTQYFGPGTRLTVL.

V and J are TRBV18 and TRBJ2-2; D gene ambiguous. The CDR3 runs to 14 residues. CDR1 and CDR2 (germline): KGHSH, LQKENI. V was pared by 4 bases and J by 0 bases, with 6 bases between. The CDR3 region has the DNA TGTGCCAGCTCACAACCCCCGAACACCGGGGAGCTGTTTTTT. Protein sequence: CASSQPPNTGELFF. The variable domain in full, with the rest retrieved from reference TRBV18 and TRBJ2-2, is NAGVMQNPRHLVRRRGQEARLRCSPMKGHSHVYWYRQLPEEGLKFMVYLQKENIIDESGMPKERFSAEFPKEGPSILRIQQVVRGDSAAYFCASSQPPNTGELFFGEGSRLTVL.

The gene calls are TRBV7-9 and TRBJ2-5; D is tentatively TRBD1 or TRBD2 (5 bases each). The CDR3 runs 15 residues. The V gene's germline CDR1 is SEHNR and CDR2 FQNEAQ (reference sequence). V lost 5 bases and J 0 bases, leaving 13 bases between the germline ends. The CDR3 nucleotides are TGTGCCAGCAGCCCTGGTTGGGGGTACCAAGAGACCCAGTACTTC. Protein: CASSPGWGYQETQYF.

V usage is TRBV7-6 and J usage is TRBJ2-1, with D possibly called TRBD1 or TRBD2 (5 bases each). The length of the CDR3 is 17 residues. In germline, CDR1 is SGHVS, CDR2 FNYEAQ. Trimming pared 5 bases from V and 5 bases from J, leaving 22 bases between. CDR3: CASSHRGITARNNEQFF. The CDR3 coding sequence is TGTGCCAGCAGCCACCGGGGCATCACTGCTCGAAACAATGAGCAGTTCTTC.

The V gene is TRBV5-5, the J gene TRBJ2-2; D gene unclear. The CDR3 is 14 residues long. The germline V gene encodes CDR1 SGHKS and CDR2 YYEKEE (reference sequence). V lost 7 bases and J 2 bases, leaving 12 bases between the germline ends. As DNA, the CDR3 is TGTGCCAGCCGCCTGACGCCCAACACCGGGGAGCTGTTTTTT. Its translation: CASRLTPNTGELFF.

This chain uses TRBV18 with TRBJ2-5; D is undetermined. Germline lookup yields CDR1 KGHSH and CDR2 LQKENI. V was trimmed by 0 bases and J by 5 bases, leaving 13 bases between them. CDR3 size: 15 residues. The CDR3 bases are TGTGCCAGCTCACCACCGTCGACACTGGGGGAGACCCAGTACTTC. As protein: CASSPPSTLGETQYF.

CDR3: CASSYPTGGIYTQYF. The DNA for the CDR3 is TGTGCCAGCAGTTACCCGACCGGAGGGATCTATACGCAGTATTTT. The chain employs TRBV6-5 and TRBJ2-3; tentative D call: TRBD2 (6 bases). This CDR3 has 15 residues. V was trimmed by 2 bases and J by 7 bases, leaving 16 bases between them. Germline values: CDR1 MNHEY, CDR2 SVGAGI.

The rearrangement joins TRBV16 to TRBJ1-1; a weak D match, TRBD1 (5 bases). With 1 base removed from V and 5 bases from J, the gap between germline ends came to 14 bases. CDR1 KGHSY and CDR2 FQNENV come from the germline V gene. This CDR3 comprises 15 residues. CDR3 amino acids: CASSQLGIGGTEAFF. The DNA of the CDR3 is TGTGCCAGCAGCCAATTAGGGATTGGGGGGACTGAAGCTTTCTTT.

J is TRBJ2-7 and V is TRBV13; 7 bases map to TRBD1. Unmatched junction bases numbered 4, after V lost 5 bases and J lost 3 bases. Germline CDR1 and CDR2: PRHDT and FYEKMQ (reference sequence). The CDR3 consists of 13 residues. CDR3 coding DNA: TGTGCCAGCAGCCCTAGACAGGGCTACGAGCAGTACTTC. It yields the protein CASSPRQGYEQYF.

The V and J genes are TRBV18 and TRBJ2-7; tentative D call: TRBD1 (6 bases). Germline V CDR1 and CDR2: KGHSH, LQKENI. V lost 0 bases to trimming and J lost 3 bases, with 6 bases between them. The CDR3 contains 13 residues. The CDR3 protein is CASSPPGGYEQYF. For the CDR3, the DNA is TGTGCCAGCTCACCACCAGGGGGCTACGAGCAGTACTTC.

The chain uses TRBV6-6 and TRBJ2-5, with 9 bases matching TRBD2. Germline CDR1 MNHNY, CDR2 SVGAGI (reference sequence). The CDR3 is made up of 15 amino acids. V lost 5 bases to trimming and J lost 2 bases; unmatched junction nucleotides: 6. CDR3 sequence (DNA): TGTGCCAGCAGTCCGGCTAGCGGGGCGCAAGAGACCCAGTACTTC. Residues: CASSPASGAQETQYF.

This clone was observed a few times. This CDR3 reads CASSLVPGRTGELFF. In nucleotides, the CDR3 is TGCGCCAGCAGCTTGGTACCAGGGAGGACCGGGGAGCTGTTTTTT. The chain carries TRBV5-1 and TRBJ2-2; TRBD2 might be the D (6 bases). Germline loops: CDR1 SGHRS, CDR2 YFSETQ. V lost 0 bases and J 5 bases, leaving 11 bases between the germline ends. This CDR3 has 15 residues.

This sequence joins TRBV7-2 and TRBJ1-1; tentative D call: TRBD1 (5 bases). Germline assignment: CDR1 SGHTA and CDR2 FQGNSA. The CDR3 consists of 16 residues. Trimming took 0 bases from V and 5 from J, leaving 16 bases between them. CDR3 nucleotides: TGTGCCAGCAGCTTAGCGGGGCAGGGATTGACTACTGAAGCTTTCTTT. It is translated as CASSLAGQGLTTEAFF.

The chain is built from TRBV10-3 and TRBJ1-3; D remains ambiguous. The CDR3 totals 15 residues. Trimming shortened V by 2 bases and J by 0 bases, and 8 bases separated the two germline ends. Germline V gives CDR1 ENHRY, CDR2 SYGVKD. CDR3 nucleotides: TGTGCCATCAGTGAGGCGGGGTTCTCTGGAAACACCATATATTTT. Translation: CAISEAGFSGNTIYF.

This chain uses TRBV13 with TRBJ2-7, with TRBD2 matching over 8 bases. V lost 5 bases and J lost 11; bases outside the gene matches: 8. Germline CDR1 PRHDT, CDR2 FYEKMQ (reference sequence). This CDR3 region has 12 residues. The CDR3 spells CASSRPGGIKYF. CDR3 bases: TGTGCCAGCAGCCGACCGGGGGGGATAAAGTACTTC.

V gene TRBV7-3 combines with J gene TRBJ2-3; 13 bases are shared with TRBD2. Looked up from germline, CDR1 is SGHTA and CDR2 is FQGTGA. The V and J ends lost 3 bases and 3 bases, in that order; junction bases with no gene match: 6. This CDR3 spans 17 amino acids. CDR3 nucleotides: TGTGCCAGCAGCTTCAGGACTAGCGGGAGACGTACAGATACGCAGTATTTT. As protein: CASSFRTSGRRTDTQYF. Full variable domain (rest looked up from reference TRBV7-3 and TRBJ2-3): GAGVSQTPSNKVTEKGKYVELRCDPISGHTALYWYRQSLGQGPEFLIYFQGTGAADDSGLPNDRFFAVRPEGSVSTLKIQRTERGDSAVYLCASSFRTSGRRTDTQYFGPGTRLTVL.